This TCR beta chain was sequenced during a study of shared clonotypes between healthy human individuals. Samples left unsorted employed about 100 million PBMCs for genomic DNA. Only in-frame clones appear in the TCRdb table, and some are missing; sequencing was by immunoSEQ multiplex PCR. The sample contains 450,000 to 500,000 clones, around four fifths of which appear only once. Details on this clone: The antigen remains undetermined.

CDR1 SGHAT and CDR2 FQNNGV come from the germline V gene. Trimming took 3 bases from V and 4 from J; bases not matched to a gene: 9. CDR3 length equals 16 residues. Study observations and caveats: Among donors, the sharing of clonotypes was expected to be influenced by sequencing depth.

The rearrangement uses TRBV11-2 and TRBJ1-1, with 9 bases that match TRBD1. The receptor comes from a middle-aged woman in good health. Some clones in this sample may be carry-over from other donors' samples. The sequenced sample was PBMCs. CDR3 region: CASSFRDRVIGTEAFF. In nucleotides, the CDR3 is TGTGCCAGCAGCTTCCGGGACAGGGTTATTGGCACTGAAGCTTTCTTT.